The 8 T cell receptor beta chains below come from one sample, sequenced in a study of cytomegalovirus exposure and HLA in healthy donors. PCR employed 60 Vbeta and 13 Jbeta primers. The data were produced by immunoSEQ multiplex PCR, yet TCRdb's version contains in-frame clones alone and is incomplete. This sample lists about 74,000 clones; its ten largest clones have 6.5% to 9.5%. Sequenced sample: PBMCs. Receptor source: a female donor in good health and CMV-seropositive.

This chain joins TRBV15 and TRBJ1-2, with 9 bases that match TRBD1. V shed 3 bases, J shed 8 bases, and the junction held 4 bases outside the gene matches. This CDR3 has 13 residues. Germline CDR1 LNHNV, CDR2 YYDKDF (reference sequence). CDR3 sequence (DNA): TGTGCCACCAGCAGGGGGACAGGGAGAGGCTACACCTTC. Amino acids: CATSRGTGRGYTF.

This chain joins TRBV4-1 and TRBJ2-3, with D uncertain. From germline, CDR1 is MGHRA and CDR2 YSYEKL. The germline V and J ends were trimmed by 4 bases and 0 bases, with 11 bases remaining between them. This CDR3 is built from 15 residues. The CDR3 here is CASSRIALSTDTQYF. The CDR3 DNA reads as TGCGCCAGCAGCCGAATAGCTTTGAGCACAGATACGCAGTATTTT.

The V and J genes are TRBV7-8 and TRBJ1-6; D possibly corresponds to TRBD1 (6 bases). Germline CDR1 and CDR2: SGHVS and FQNEAQ. CDR3 length: 15 amino acids. Trimming shortened V by 5 bases and J by 9 bases, and 17 bases separated the two germline ends. Written as DNA, the CDR3 is TGTGCCAGCAGCCCAAAGGAGGGGGGGGGTTCACCCCTCCACTTT. Translating it yields CASSPKEGGGSPLHF.

This sequence joins TRBV7-8 and TRBJ2-1; TRBD2 matches at 13 bases. This CDR3 contains 16 residues. V was pared by 1 base and J by 7 bases, with 4 bases of the junction left unmatched. CDR1 is SGHVS, CDR2 FQNEAQ, per germline. The CDR3 here is CASSLGWTSGGNEQFF. CDR3 nucleotide sequence: TGTGCCAGCAGCTTAGGCTGGACTAGCGGGGGAAATGAGCAGTTCTTC.

V gene TRBV4-3 combines with J gene TRBJ2-2; D possibly corresponds to TRBD1 (6 bases). This CDR3 spans 15 amino acids. The germline gives CDR1 LGHNA, CDR2 YSLEER. Trimming took 4 bases from V and 4 from J, leaving 13 bases between them. The CDR3 nucleotides are TGCGCCAGCAGCCCGGAACAGGGACGCACCGGGGAGCTGTTTTTT. This gives the protein CASSPEQGRTGELFF.

The J gene is TRBJ1-5, the V gene TRBV6-1; D possibly corresponds to TRBD1 (5 bases). Trimming removed 0 bases from V and 5 bases from J, with 5 bases in between. The CDR3 is made up of 13 amino acids. Germline V gene lookup returns CDR1 MNHNS and CDR2 SASEGT. CDR3 sequence: CASSEARDQPQHF. CDR3 coding DNA: TGTGCCAGCAGTGAAGCCAGGGATCAGCCCCAGCATTTT.

This chain connects TRBV7-6 to TRBJ2-5; 10 bases are shared with TRBD2. The CDR3 totals 15 residues. Germline V CDR1 and CDR2: SGHVS, FNYEAQ. J was trimmed by 7 bases and V by 4 bases; bases with no gene match: 9. The CDR3 loop is CASSSWTSGIRTQYF. In DNA form, the CDR3 reads TGTGCCAGCAGCTCCTGGACTAGCGGCATCCGGACCCAGTACTTC. Full variable domain (rest looked up from reference TRBV7-6 and TRBJ2-5): GAGVSQSPRYKVTKRGQDVALRCDPISGHVSLYWYRQALGQGPEFLTYFNYEAQQDKSGLPNDRFSAERPEGSISTLTIQRTEQRDSAMYRCASSSWTSGIRTQYFGPGTRLLVL.

The chain uses TRBV30 and TRBJ1-1; D not certain. Per the germline V gene, CDR1 is GTSNPN and CDR2 is SVGIG (reference sequence). V was clipped by 4 bases and J by 1 base, with 10 bases between them. The CDR3 loop spans 13 amino acids. The CDR3, as DNA: TGTGCCTGGAATTTGGGCAGGAACACTGAAGCTTTCTTT. This translates into CAWNLGRNTEAFF. Together with reference TRBV30 and TRBJ1-1, the CDR3 gives the full variable domain: SQTIHQWPATLVQPVGSPLSLECTVEGTSNPNLYWYRQAAGRGLQLLFYSVGIGQISSEVPQNLSASRPQDRQFILSSKKLLLSDSGFYLCAWNLGRNTEAFFGQGTRLTVV.